Here is one TCR beta chain with its context. The entry originates in a study of blood T cell repertoires in COVID-19. Clones were read by immunoSEQ multiplex PCR, and TCRdb kept only the in-frame ones, dropping some. The table has 200,000 to 250,000 clones, about 86% seen once. The CDR3 length is 17 residues. J lost 4 bases, V lost 3 bases, and 8 bases had no gene match. Germline CDR1 is SGHNT and CDR2 is YYREEE (reference sequence). The chain is built from TRBV5-4 and TRBJ2-3; 13 bases match TRBD2. The receptor's source is a woman between 50 and 59 years old in a cohort exposed to, infected with or recovered from COVID-19 (not recorded which). The sequencing input was PBMCs or T cells enriched from blood (not recorded which). This chain's CDR3 is CASSSPGLAGLSDTQYF. DNA of the CDR3: TGTGCCAGCAGCTCTCCGGGACTAGCGGGGCTGTCAGATACGCAGTATTTT.